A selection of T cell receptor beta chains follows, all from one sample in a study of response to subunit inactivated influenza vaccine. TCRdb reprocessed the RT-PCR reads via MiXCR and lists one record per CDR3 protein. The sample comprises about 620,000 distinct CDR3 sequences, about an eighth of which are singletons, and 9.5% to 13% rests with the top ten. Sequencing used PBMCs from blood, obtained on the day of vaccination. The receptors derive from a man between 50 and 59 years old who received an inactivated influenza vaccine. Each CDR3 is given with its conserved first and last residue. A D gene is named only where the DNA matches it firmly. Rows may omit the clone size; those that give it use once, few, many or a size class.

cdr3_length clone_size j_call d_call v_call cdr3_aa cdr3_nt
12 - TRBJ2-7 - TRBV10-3 CAISPMRGEQYF TGTGCCATCAGTCCAATGAGAGGCGAGCAGTACTTC
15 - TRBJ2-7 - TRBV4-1 CASSQLAFSSYEQYF TGCGCCAGCAGCCAACTCGCCTTCAGCTCCTACGAGCAGTACTTC
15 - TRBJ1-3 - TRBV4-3 CASSQELSRGNTIYF TGCGCCAGCAGCCAAGAGCTTTCCAGAGGAAACACCATATATTTT
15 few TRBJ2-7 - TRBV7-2 CASSPPGRSHYEQYF TGTGCCAGCAGCCCACCCGGGCGTTCCCACTACGAGCAGTACTTC
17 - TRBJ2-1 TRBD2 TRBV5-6 CAIGEGLAGSRDNEQFF TGTGCCATCGGCGAAGGGCTAGCGGGAAGTCGTGACAATGAGCAGTTCTTC
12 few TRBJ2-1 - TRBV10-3 CAISENSEEQFF TGTGCCATCAGTGAGAACAGCGAGGAGCAGTTCTTC
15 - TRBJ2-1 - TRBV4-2 CASSLSMGGGNEQFF TGTGCCAGCAGCCTTTCAATGGGAGGAGGGAATGAGCAGTTCTTC
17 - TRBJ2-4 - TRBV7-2 CASSFPLRGGAKNIQYF TGTGCCAGCAGCTTCCCCCTCAGGGGGGGGGCCAAAAACATTCAGTACTTC
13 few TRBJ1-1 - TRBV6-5 CASSYRDGTEAFF TGTGCCAGCAGTTACCGGGACGGCACTGAAGCTTTCTTT
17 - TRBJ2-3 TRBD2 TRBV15 CATSREDGGRRTDTQYF TGTGCCACCAGCAGAGAGGACGGGGGGAGACGCACAGATACGCAGTATTTT
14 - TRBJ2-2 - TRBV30 CAWRWTANTGELFF TGTGCCTGGAGATGGACGGCGAACACCGGGGAGCTGTTTTTT
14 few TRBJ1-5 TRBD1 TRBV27 CASSLQGADQPQHF TGTGCCAGCAGTTTACAGGGGGCGGACCAGCCCCAGCATTTT
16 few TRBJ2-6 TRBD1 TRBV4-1 CASSHQTGAGANVLTF TGCGCCAGCAGCCACCAGACAGGGGCCGGGGCCAACGTCCTGACTTTC
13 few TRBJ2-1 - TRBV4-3 CASSQDRSGEQFF TGCGCCAGCAGCCAAGATAGGAGCGGGGAGCAGTTCTTC
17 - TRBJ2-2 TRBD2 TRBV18 CASSPPERGYNTGELFF TGTGCCAGCTCACCACCGGAGCGGGGGTACAACACCGGGGAGCTGTTTTTT
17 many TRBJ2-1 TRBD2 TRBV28 CASRLAGGPGSYNEQFF TGTGCCAGCAGACTAGCGGGAGGGCCTGGGTCCTACAATGAGCAGTTCTTC
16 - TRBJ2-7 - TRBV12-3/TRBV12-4 CASSLWVGPEIYEQYF TGTGCCAGCAGTTTATGGGTAGGGCCCGAGATATACGAGCAGTACTTC
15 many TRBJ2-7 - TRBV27 CASSSIRVAPPEQYF TGTGCCAGCAGTTCGATAAGAGTGGCCCCCCCCGAGCAGTACTTC
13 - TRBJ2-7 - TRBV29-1 CSVVFSGSYEQYF TGCAGCGTTGTTTTCTCAGGGTCCTACGAGCAGTACTTC
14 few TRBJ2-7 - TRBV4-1 CASSDYRGLYEQYF TGCGCCAGCAGCGACTACAGGGGACTCTACGAGCAGTACTTC
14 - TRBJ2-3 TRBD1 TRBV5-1 CASSVSRGLDTQYF TGCGCCAGCAGCGTGTCCAGGGGGCTAGATACGCAGTATTTT
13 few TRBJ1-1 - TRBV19 CASTPVTNTEAFF TGTGCCAGTACCCCGGTAACGAACACTGAAGCTTTCTTT
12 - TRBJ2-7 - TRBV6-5 CASSTLGYEQYF TGTGCCAGCAGCACTTTGGGCTACGAGCAGTACTTC
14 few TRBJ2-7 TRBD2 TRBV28 CASSRRGLAYEQYF TGTGCCAGCAGTCGACGCGGACTAGCCTACGAGCAGTACTTC